The 32 T cell receptor beta chains below were found in one sample sequenced in a study of OX40 agonist ivuxolimab in advanced cancers. Libraries were prepared by immunoSEQ multiplex PCR; TCRdb keeps only in-frame clonotypes and omits some of them. The sample lists tens of thousands of clones, more than 85% occurring once. Sequenced here: CD4+ or CD8+ T cells sorted from blood, sampled in a trial of the OX40 agonist ivuxolimab. These receptors were taken from an adult with an advanced solid tumor such as melanoma, head and neck, liver or kidney cancer.

The chain links TRBV5-4 to TRBJ2-6; D remains unclear. The CDR3 contains 15 residues. Germline CDR1 is SGHNT and CDR2 is YYREEE (reference sequence). The ends were cut back, 4 bases at V and 0 bases at J, with 8 bases in the middle. In DNA, the CDR3 is TGTGCCAGCAGCCCCGGGTTCTCTGGGGCCAACGTCCTGACTTTC. This encodes CASSPGFSGANVLTF. Full variable domain (rest looked up from reference TRBV5-4 and TRBJ2-6): ETGVTQSPTHLIKTRGQQVTLRCSSQSGHNTVSWYQQALGQGPQFIFQYYREEENGRGNFPPRFSGLQFPNYSSELNVNALELDDSALYLCASSPGFSGANVLTFGAGSRLTVL.

This clone has a handful of counts. The chain recombines TRBV5-4 with TRBJ1-1; 9 bases map to TRBD1. Germline V CDR1 and CDR2: SGHNT, YYREEE (reference sequence). The CDR3 is 15 amino acids. V lost 2 bases, J lost 4 bases, and 6 bases stayed unmatched. CDR3 DNA: TGTGCCAGCAGCTTACAGGGGGCTGAAGGCACTGAAGCTTTCTTT. Amino acid sequence: CASSLQGAEGTEAFF.

This chain links TRBV6-5 with TRBJ2-3; perhaps TRBD2 as D (6 bases). This CDR3 region has 15 residues. Germline V gives CDR1 MNHEY, CDR2 SVGAGI. V lost 7 bases, J lost 1 base, and 15 bases lay in between. This chain's CDR3 is CASTEGGIRTDTQYF. CDR3 sequence (DNA): TGTGCCAGCACCGAGGGAGGAATACGCACAGATACGCAGTATTTT.

The V gene is TRBV23-1, the J gene TRBJ2-1; D remains unclear. TRBV23-1 is given ORF status, its function remaining uncertain. V was pared by 2 bases and J by 0 bases, with 11 bases between. The CDR3 covers 16 residues. The DNA of the CDR3 is TGCGCCAGCAGTCAAACCAGGTACAGCTCCTACAATGAGCAGTTCTTC. Translated: CASSQTRYSSYNEQFF.

The chain combines TRBV6-5 with TRBJ1-5, with 7 bases identical to TRBD1. This CDR3 has 13 amino acids. V shed 7 bases and J 2 bases; nucleotides not matched to a gene: 2. Germline V gene data show CDR1 as MNHEY and CDR2 as SVGAGI. CDR3 amino acids: CASKGQGNQPQHF. The CDR3 nucleotides are TGTGCCAGCAAAGGACAGGGCAATCAGCCCCAGCATTTT.

The CDR3 DNA follows: TGCGCCAGCAGCTTCGGGACTAGCGAAAGGGGCCATGAGCAGTTCTTC. It yields the protein CASSFGTSERGHEQFF. This rearrangement joins TRBV5-1 to TRBJ2-1; 10 bases line up with TRBD2. The trim removed 2 bases at V and 8 bases at J, leaving 10 bases unmatched. Germline CDR1 is SGHRS and CDR2 is YFSETQ. The CDR3 is made up of 16 amino acids.

The CDR3 DNA follows: TGTGCCAGTAGTATAGGGGGTTTGAACACTGAAGCTTTCTTT. As protein: CASSIGGLNTEAFF. J is TRBJ1-1 and V is TRBV19; D ambiguous. Germline V gene sequence: CDR1 LNHDA, CDR2 SQIVND (reference sequence). Trimming stripped 1 base from V and 0 bases from J, with 6 bases between. This CDR3 is 14 amino acids long.

This clone has only a few counts. Sequence at one end of the junction differs from germline and may be a read error. The chain is built from TRBV5-6 and TRBJ1-2; D is unclear. This CDR3 has 13 residues. Germline V CDR1 and CDR2: SGHDT, YYEEEE. The CDR3 region is CASSLGRRWGYTF. CDR3 DNA: TGTGCCAGCAGTTTGGGCCGACGGTGGGGCTACACCTTC.

The V gene is TRBV6-1, the J gene TRBJ2-7; D is uncertain. CDR3 length equals 11 residues. V was shortened by 6 bases and J by 6 bases, with 9 bases between the two germline ends. The germline gives CDR1 MNHNS, CDR2 SASEGT. The CDR3 DNA follows: TGTGCCAGCAGGTTGGCATCCGAGCAGTACTTC. Translation: CASRLASEQYF.

The CDR3 spells CASSVTIPGANEKLFF. CDR3 coding DNA: TGTGCCAGCAGTGTCACCATCCCTGGGGCTAATGAAAAACTGTTTTTT. The chain employs TRBV2 and TRBJ1-4; no reliable D call. CDR3 size: 16 residues. V lost 4 bases and J 3 bases, leaving 15 bases between the germline ends. Germline CDR1 reads SNHLY; CDR2 reads FYNNEI.

The rearrangement joins TRBV9 to TRBJ2-3; 7 bases are a match to TRBD2. V was clipped by 2 bases and J by 1 base; unmatched bases: 4. Germline assignment: CDR1 SGDLS and CDR2 YYNGEE. This CDR3 is built from 15 residues. CDR3 residues: CASSVRESRTDTQYF. The CDR3 bases are TGTGCCAGCAGCGTGCGGGAGAGTCGCACAGATACGCAGTATTTT.

This clone occurred a few times. This sequence joins TRBV18 and TRBJ2-7; a weak D match, TRBD2 (5 bases). Trimming left V 2 bases short and J 5 bases short, with 10 bases between. Germline V lookup: CDR1 KGHSH, CDR2 LQKENI. This CDR3 is built from 13 residues. The CDR3 is CASSPFSVDEQYF. CDR3 sequence (DNA): TGTGCCAGCTCACCATTTAGCGTGGACGAGCAGTACTTC.

The CDR3 region has the DNA TGTGCCAGCAGTTACTCGGTAACAGGGTCGTGGGAGCAGTACTTC. Encoded protein: CASSYSVTGSWEQYF. The genes are TRBV6-6 and TRBJ2-7, with D possibly TRBD1 on 6 matching bases. This CDR3 is built from 15 residues. V lost 0 bases, J lost 7 bases, and 16 bases lay in between. Germline assignment: CDR1 MNHNY and CDR2 SVGAGI (reference sequence).

The chain combines TRBV4-3 with TRBJ2-7, with unresolved D. The length of the CDR3 is 15 residues. Germline-derived CDR1 and CDR2 are LGHNA and YSLEER. V was shortened by 0 bases and J by 2 bases, with 11 bases between the two germline ends. This chain's CDR3 is CASSQEGSITYEQYF. The DNA of the CDR3 is TGCGCCAGCAGCCAAGAGGGTAGCATCACCTACGAGCAGTACTTC.

The chain joins TRBV20-1 to TRBJ2-1; D not resolved. The germline V and J ends were trimmed by 3 bases and 8 bases, with 8 bases remaining between them. Germline CDR1 and CDR2: DFQATT and SNEGSKA (reference sequence). The CDR3 loop spans 11 amino acids. The CDR3 loop is CSASLSDEQFF. CDR3 DNA: TGCAGTGCTAGTCTTTCGGATGAGCAGTTCTTC.

The rearrangement uses TRBV5-1 and TRBJ1-5, with 9 bases matching TRBD1. This CDR3 has 15 residues. CDR1 SGHRS and CDR2 YFSETQ come from the germline V gene. J gave up 1 base and V 3 bases, and 2 bases lay outside the gene matches. The CDR3 reads CASSSTGGSNQPQHF. Written as DNA, the CDR3 is TGCGCCAGCAGCTCGACAGGGGGAAGCAATCAGCCCCAGCATTTT.

In its sample, this clone was seen a few times. The V and J genes are TRBV10-3 and TRBJ1-2; D is unclear. The CDR3 spans 12 residues. With 6 bases removed from V and 8 bases from J, the gap between germline ends came to 13 bases. Per germline, CDR1 ENHRY and CDR2 SYGVKD. This CDR3 is CAIRGSGRGYTF. The CDR3 nucleotides read TGTGCCATCAGGGGCTCGGGGAGAGGCTACACCTTC.

In this sample, this clone turned up once. V and J are TRBV10-3 and TRBJ2-3, with 12 bases matching TRBD2. Germline V lookup: CDR1 ENHRY, CDR2 SYGVKD. The J segment lost 4 bases and the V segment lost 8 bases, leaving 7 bases of the junction unmatched. This CDR3 is 15 amino acids long. The CDR3: CAIASTSGSADTQYF. The CDR3 DNA reads TGTGCCATCGCATCGACTAGCGGGAGCGCAGATACGCAGTATTTT.

This clone was detected only once. The chain links TRBV6-9 to TRBJ2-7; no clear D gene. V lost 7 bases and J 10 bases, leaving 5 bases between the germline ends. CDR1 and CDR2 (germline): MNHGY, SVAAGI. The CDR3 spans 8 residues. As DNA, the CDR3 is TGTGCCAGCAAATTTCAGTACTTC. Its protein is CASKFQYF.

This clone has a handful of counts. This chain links TRBV21-1 with TRBJ2-1; TRBD2 is taken as the D call from the table, unchecked against the DNA. TRBV21-1 is a recognized pseudogene. The CDR3 sequence is 17 residues long. The CDR3 DNA is TGTGCCAGCAGACCCCCGGGACTAGCGGGAGGGTATGATGAGCAGTTCTTC. Translation: CASRPPGLAGGYDEQFF.

This clone was detected a few times. The chain uses TRBV7-9 and TRBJ2-1; 8 bases agree with TRBD2. The germline V gene has CDR1 SEHNR and CDR2 FQNEAQ (reference sequence). V shed 4 bases and J 2 bases; nucleotides not matched to a gene: 1. The CDR3 length is 14 residues. CDR3 in DNA: TGTGCCAGCAGCTCGGGACTAGCCTACAATGAGCAGTTCTTC. It encodes CASSSGLAYNEQFF. Full variable domain (rest looked up from reference TRBV7-9 and TRBJ2-1): DTGVSQNPRHKITKRGQNVTFRCDPISEHNRLYWYRQTLGQGPEFLTYFQNEAQLEKSRLLSDRFSAERPKGSFSTLEIQRTEQGDSAMYLCASSSGLAYNEQFFGPGTRLTVL.

The V gene is TRBV10-3, the J gene TRBJ1-5; no firm D call. The CDR3 runs 13 residues. Trimming removed 2 bases at V and 6 bases at J, with 8 bases between. Germline lookup yields CDR1 ENHRY and CDR2 SYGVKD. CDR3: CAISEDPSQPQHF. CDR3 nucleotides: TGTGCCATCAGTGAGGATCCAAGTCAGCCCCAGCATTTT.

V gene TRBV6-1 combines with J gene TRBJ2-4; 10 bases align to TRBD1. The germline CDR1 and CDR2 sequences are MNHNS and SASEGT. The V and J ends lost 8 bases and 1 base, in that order; junction bases with no gene match: 11. The CDR3 runs 17 residues. CDR3 DNA: TGTGCCAGCGGTGGGACAGGGGACAGCGATGCCAAAAACATTCAGTACTTC. Translating gives CASGGTGDSDAKNIQYF.

This chain links TRBV27 with TRBJ2-2; 8 nucleotides agree with TRBD2. The CDR3 covers 14 residues. The germline CDR1 and CDR2 sequences are MNHEY and SMNVEV (reference sequence). V was pared by 8 bases and J by 6 bases, with 8 bases of the junction left unmatched. This CDR3 reads CASRGSGIPGELFF. The CDR3 coding sequence is TGTGCCAGCCGGGGTAGCGGGATACCCGGGGAGCTGTTTTTT.

The V gene is TRBV9, the J gene TRBJ2-3; D is uncertain. The CDR3 loop spans 13 amino acids. The ends were cut back, 0 bases at V and 7 bases at J, with 9 bases in the middle. The germline V gene encodes CDR1 SGDLS and CDR2 YYNGEE. The CDR3 loop reads CASSVGLWNTQYF. DNA for the CDR3: TGTGCCAGCAGCGTAGGGTTATGGAATACGCAGTATTTT. Looking up the rest from reference TRBV9 and TRBJ2-3 gives the full variable domain: DSGVTQTPKHLITATGQRVTLRCSPRSGDLSVYWYQQSLDQGLQFLIQYYNGEERAKGNILERFSAQQFPDLHSELNLSSLELGDSALYFCASSVGLWNTQYFGPGTRLTVL.

The gene calls are TRBV7-3 and TRBJ2-1; D is perhaps TRBD2 (6 bases). There are 14 residues in the CDR3. Trimming cost V 5 bases and J 3 bases, with 11 bases left between them. Germline CDR1 reads SGHTA; CDR2 reads FQGTGA. This chain's CDR3 is CASSPGVDYNEQFF. The CDR3 bases are TGTGCCAGCAGCCCGGGAGTTGACTACAATGAGCAGTTCTTC. The variable domain in full, completed from reference TRBV7-3 and TRBJ2-1, reads GAGVSQTPSNKVTEKGKYVELRCDPISGHTALYWYRQSLGQGPEFLIYFQGTGAADDSGLPNDRFFAVRPEGSVSTLKIQRTERGDSAVYLCASSPGVDYNEQFFGPGTRLTVL.

This rearrangement joins TRBV4-3 to TRBJ2-7, with D perhaps matching TRBD1 or TRBD2 (5 bases each). The CDR3 sequence is 13 residues long. V was clipped by 0 bases and J by 6 bases, with 9 bases between them. Germline V gives CDR1 LGHNA, CDR2 YSLEER. CDR3 sequence (DNA): TGCGCCAGCAGCCAAGATCGAGGGGCCGAGCAGTACTTC. It specifies CASSQDRGAEQYF.

This clone was observed a single time. V gene TRBV2 combines with J gene TRBJ2-7; 11 nucleotides match TRBD2. The V gene end was trimmed by 7 bases and the J gene end by 6 bases; junction bases not matched to a gene: 23. This CDR3 spans 19 amino acids. The germline V gene has CDR1 SNHLY and CDR2 FYNNEI. The CDR3 DNA sequence: TGTGCCAGCAAAACTGAGACTAGCGGGACCACCCTAACATCTTGCGAGCAGTACTTC. This codes for CASKTETSGTTLTSCEQYF.

The genes are TRBV18 and TRBJ2-7; D unresolved. The V end was cut by 4 bases, the J end by 6 bases, with 10 bases between. This CDR3 has 12 amino acids. The germline V gene encodes CDR1 KGHSH and CDR2 LQKENI. Here the CDR3 reads CASSRPGVEQYF. In DNA form, the CDR3 reads TGTGCCAGCTCACGACCCGGCGTCGAGCAGTACTTC.

The chain has TRBV5-1 and TRBJ2-2; no clear D. Germline V gene data show CDR1 as SGHRS and CDR2 as YFSETQ. The CDR3 contains 13 residues. Trimming left V 3 bases short and J 7 bases short, with 10 bases between. The CDR3 DNA reads TGCGCCAGCAGCTCGGTCGTAGGCGGGGAGCTGTTTTTT. It specifies CASSSVVGGELFF.

This chain connects TRBV6-1 to TRBJ1-4, with D uncertain. Trimming removed 6 bases from V and 0 bases from J, with 11 bases in between. This CDR3 region has 15 residues. Germline CDR1 MNHNS, CDR2 SASEGT. The CDR3 reads CASRVSGATNEKLFF. The CDR3 DNA sequence: TGTGCCAGCAGGGTCAGCGGGGCAACTAATGAAAAACTGTTTTTT.

The chain is built from TRBV5-1 and TRBJ2-1, with D possibly being TRBD1 or TRBD2 (6 bases each). CDR1 is SGHRS and CDR2 is YFSETQ in the germline V gene. Trimming pared 4 bases from V and 8 bases from J, leaving 13 bases between. This CDR3 region has 13 residues. CDR3 loop: CASSHLRGHEQFF. For the CDR3, the DNA is TGCGCCAGCAGCCATCTCCGGGGGCATGAGCAGTTCTTC.